The clone carrying this T cell receptor (beta chain) has just a few counts. Its cognate antigen is unknown. The sample comes from a study of naive and memory T cell subsets. Points from the study as a whole: The power law exponent of TCR abundance differed between naive and memory cells. A few larger clonotypes appeared in naive repertoires, especially CD8, possibly memory cells re-expressing CD45RA.

The CDR3 length is 12 residues. With V trimmed by 0 bases and J by 13 bases, 4 bases remained unmatched. Per the germline V gene, CDR1 is SGHAT and CDR2 is FQNNGV. Both TRBC1 and TRBC2 were covered by a beta constant-region primer of two equimolar oligonucleotides. Nested alpha and beta constant-region primers with the SP2 primer drove four PCR rounds on ligated cDNA. From the UMI-ligation and nested PCR reads, TCRdb called clonotypes with MiXCR, one entry per CDR3 protein. Found here are roughly 97,000 distinct CDR3 sequences, roughly 15% of them singletons; the top ten hold approximately 2.8%. CD4+ T cell IFNgamma after overnight CMV lysate exposure gave donor CMV status. Sequential positive selection took CD4 T cells first, then CD8 T cells.

This clonotype was obtained from a human donor in good health. The V call is TRBV11-2, the J call TRBJ1-1; 8 bases align to TRBD1. Specimen: naive CD8+ T cells from blood. CDR3 nucleotides: TGTGCCAGCAGCTTAGAGACAGGGGAGGTTTTCTTT. Amino acid sequence: CASSLETGEVFF.